One sample yielded the 6 T cell receptor beta chains listed below, sequenced in a study of vaccination and CD4 T cells after COVID-19. Their recognized antigens are unknown. As for treatment: roughly 11-day PBMC culture with coronavirus spike peptide pools or control peptides (ViraFEST assay). Sequencing of the DNA from cultured CD4+ T cells was carried out with the Oncomine TCR Beta short-read assay. TCRdb reprocessed the PCR reads with MiXCR, giving one entry per CDR3 protein. Of some 16,000 distinct CDR3 sequences listed, about 40% are singletons. The sequenced sample consisted of CD4+ T cells from blood, cultured in vitro. The receptors were gathered from a human donor who had recovered from COVID-19.

This clonotype was seen only once. The chain joins TRBV20-1 to TRBJ2-7, with D tentatively TRBD2 (5 bases). V was cut by 0 bases and J by 2 bases, with 11 bases left in between. The CDR3 totals 14 residues. Per the germline V gene, CDR1 is DFQATT and CDR2 is SNEGSKA (reference sequence). The CDR3 reads CSARDPSGAYEQYF. CDR3 in DNA: TGCAGTGCTAGAGATCCCAGCGGCGCCTACGAGCAGTACTTC.

The CDR3 DNA follows: TGTGCCAGCAGCTTAATGGGGGTCGGCACTGAAGCTTTCTTT. Residues: CASSLMGVGTEAFF. The rearrangement uses TRBV7-2 and TRBJ1-1, with D possibly TRBD1 on 5 matching bases. The length of the CDR3 is 14 residues. Trimming cost V 2 bases and J 4 bases, with 11 bases left between them. Germline V CDR1 and CDR2: SGHTA, FQGNSA.

This CDR3 reads CASSPLTGRAFYEQYF. In DNA, the CDR3 is TGTGCCAGCAGCCCCCTAACCGGGAGGGCCTTCTACGAGCAGTACTTC. The chain carries TRBV7-8 and TRBJ2-7, with 8 bases identical to TRBD2. Germline loops: CDR1 SGHVS, CDR2 FQNEAQ. This CDR3 has 16 residues. With V trimmed by 5 bases and J by 3 bases, 12 bases remained unmatched.

V usage is TRBV6-2 or TRBV6-3 and J usage is TRBJ2-5; D is perhaps TRBD2 (6 bases). CDR3 length equals 15 residues. CDR1 and CDR2 (germline): MNHEY, SVGEGT. V was shortened by 7 bases and J by 5 bases, with 20 bases between the two germline ends. This CDR3 is CASTPGRLGWETQYF. DNA of the CDR3: TGTGCCAGCACCCCTGGGAGGCTTGGCTGGGAGACCCAGTACTTC.

This chain links TRBV7-8 with TRBJ2-3; TRBD2 might be the D (6 bases). Germline V gives CDR1 SGHVS, CDR2 FQNEAQ. The CDR3 loop spans 17 amino acids. V gave up 1 base and J gave up 1 base, with 15 bases separating them. The CDR3 protein is CASSLGWGEERTDTQYF. CDR3 DNA sequence: TGTGCCAGCAGCTTAGGGTGGGGGGAGGAACGCACAGATACGCAGTATTTT.

CDR3 sequence reads: CATSILAGASDTQYF. The CDR3, as DNA: TGTGCCACCAGCATACTAGCGGGAGCATCAGATACGCAGTATTTT. The rearrangement uses TRBV15 and TRBJ2-3; 11 positions agree with TRBD2. V shed 4 bases and J 4 bases; nucleotides not matched to a gene: 4. Looked up from germline, CDR1 is LNHNV and CDR2 is YYDKDF (reference sequence). This CDR3 contains 15 residues.